Described below is a single TCR beta chain sequence and its context. Only in-frame clones appear in the TCRdb table, and some are missing; sequencing was by immunoSEQ multiplex PCR. Altogether around 150,000 clones are present, around 81% being singletons, with the ten largest covering 3% to 4.5%. V lost 0 bases and J lost 4; bases outside the gene matches: 5. The CDR3 runs 16 residues. Germline loops: CDR1 SGHRS, CDR2 YFSETQ. The sample is drawn from a study of blood T cell repertoires in COVID-19. Study at large: PBMCs, B-cell-depleted T cells, or T cells provided the cDNA or gDNA that made up the material.

Source material: peripheral blood. V gene TRBV5-1 combines with J gene TRBJ1-3; 9 bases fit TRBD1. This TCR was sampled from a woman in her sixties or seventies with acute or convalescent COVID-19. The CDR3 sequence: CASSLEGQGIGNTIYF. In nucleotides, the CDR3 is TGCGCCAGCAGCTTGGAGGGACAGGGCATCGGAAACACCATATATTTT.